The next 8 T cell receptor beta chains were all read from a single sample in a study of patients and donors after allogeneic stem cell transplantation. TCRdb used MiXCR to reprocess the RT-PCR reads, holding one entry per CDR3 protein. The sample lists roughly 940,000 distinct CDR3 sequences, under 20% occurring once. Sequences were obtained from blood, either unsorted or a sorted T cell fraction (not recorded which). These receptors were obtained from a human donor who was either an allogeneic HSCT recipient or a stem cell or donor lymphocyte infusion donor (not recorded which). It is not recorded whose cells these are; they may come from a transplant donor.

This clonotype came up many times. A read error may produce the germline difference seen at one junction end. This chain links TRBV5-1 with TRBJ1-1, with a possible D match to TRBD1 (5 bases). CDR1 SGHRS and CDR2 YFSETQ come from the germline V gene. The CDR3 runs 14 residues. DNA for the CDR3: TGTGCCAGCAGTTTAGCCCCCGGGGGCACTGAAGCTTTCTTT. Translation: CASSLAPGGTEAFF.

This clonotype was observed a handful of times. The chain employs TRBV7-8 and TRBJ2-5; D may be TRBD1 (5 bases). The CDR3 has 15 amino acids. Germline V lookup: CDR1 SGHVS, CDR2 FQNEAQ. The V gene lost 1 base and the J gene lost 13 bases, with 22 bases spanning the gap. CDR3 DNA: TGTGCCAGCAGCTTAGTTCGGATAGTTAGAGGACAATGGTACTTC. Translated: CASSLVRIVRGQWYF.

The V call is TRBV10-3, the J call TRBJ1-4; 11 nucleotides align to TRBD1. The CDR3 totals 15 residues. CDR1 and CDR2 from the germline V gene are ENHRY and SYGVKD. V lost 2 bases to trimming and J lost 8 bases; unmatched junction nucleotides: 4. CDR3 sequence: CAISELGTGGEKLFF. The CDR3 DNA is TGTGCCATCAGTGAGCTCGGGACAGGGGGGGAAAAACTGTTTTTT.

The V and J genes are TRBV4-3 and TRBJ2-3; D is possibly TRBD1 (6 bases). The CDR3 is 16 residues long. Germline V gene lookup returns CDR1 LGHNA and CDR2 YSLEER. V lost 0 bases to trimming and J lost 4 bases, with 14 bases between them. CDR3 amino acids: CASSQDIDRYADTQYF. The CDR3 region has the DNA TGCGCCAGCAGCCAAGATATCGACAGGTACGCAGATACGCAGTATTTT.

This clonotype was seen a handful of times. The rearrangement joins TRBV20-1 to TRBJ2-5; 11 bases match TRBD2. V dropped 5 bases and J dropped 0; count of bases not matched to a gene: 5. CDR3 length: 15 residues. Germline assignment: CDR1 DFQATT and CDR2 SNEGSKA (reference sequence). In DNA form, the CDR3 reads TGCAGTGCTGGGGGACTAGCGGATTACCAAGAGACCCAGTACTTC. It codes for CSAGGLADYQETQYF.

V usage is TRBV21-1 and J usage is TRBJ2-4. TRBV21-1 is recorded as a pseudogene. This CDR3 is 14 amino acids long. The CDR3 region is CASRQPLAKNIQYF. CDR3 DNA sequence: TGTGCCAGCAGGCAGCCTCTAGCCAAAAACATTCAGTACTTC.

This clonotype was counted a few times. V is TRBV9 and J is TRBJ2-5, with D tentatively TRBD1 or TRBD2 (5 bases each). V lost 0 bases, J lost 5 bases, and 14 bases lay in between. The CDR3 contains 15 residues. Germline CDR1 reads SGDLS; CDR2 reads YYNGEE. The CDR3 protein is CASSVDVGPGETQYF. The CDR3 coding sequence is TGTGCCAGCAGCGTAGATGTGGGGCCGGGGGAGACCCAGTACTTC.

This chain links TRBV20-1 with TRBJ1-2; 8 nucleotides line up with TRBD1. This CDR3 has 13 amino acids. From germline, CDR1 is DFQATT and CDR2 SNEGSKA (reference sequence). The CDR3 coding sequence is TGCAGCGCTCAGGGGGCCGGATCGGAAGGCTACACCTTC. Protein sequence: CSAQGAGSEGYTF.